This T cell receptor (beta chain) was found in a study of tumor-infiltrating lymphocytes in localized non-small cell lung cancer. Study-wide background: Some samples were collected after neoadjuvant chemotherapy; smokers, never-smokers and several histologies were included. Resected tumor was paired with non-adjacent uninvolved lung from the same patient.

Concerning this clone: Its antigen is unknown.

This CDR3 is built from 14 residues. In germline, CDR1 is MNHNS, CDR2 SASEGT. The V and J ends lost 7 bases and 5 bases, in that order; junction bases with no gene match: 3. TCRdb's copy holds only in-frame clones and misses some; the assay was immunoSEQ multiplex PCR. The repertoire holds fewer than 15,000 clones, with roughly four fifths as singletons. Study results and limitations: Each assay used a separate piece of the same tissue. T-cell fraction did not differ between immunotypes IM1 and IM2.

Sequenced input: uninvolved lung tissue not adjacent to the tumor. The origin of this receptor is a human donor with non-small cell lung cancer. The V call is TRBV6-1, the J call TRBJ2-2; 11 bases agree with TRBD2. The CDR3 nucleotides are TGTGCCAGCATAAGACTAGCGGGGACCGGGGAGCTGTTTTTT. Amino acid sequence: CASIRLAGTGELFF.